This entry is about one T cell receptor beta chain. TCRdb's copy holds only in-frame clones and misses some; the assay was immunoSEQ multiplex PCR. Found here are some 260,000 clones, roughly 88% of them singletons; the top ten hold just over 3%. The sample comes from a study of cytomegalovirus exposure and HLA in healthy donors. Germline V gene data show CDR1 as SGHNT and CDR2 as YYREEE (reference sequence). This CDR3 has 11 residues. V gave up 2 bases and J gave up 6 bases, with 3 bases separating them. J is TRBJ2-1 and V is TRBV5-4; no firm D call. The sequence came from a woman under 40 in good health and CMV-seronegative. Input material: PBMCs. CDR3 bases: TGTGCCAGCAGCTTTATCAATGAGCAGTTCTTC. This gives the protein CASSFINEQFF.